This TCR beta chain was retrieved from a study of T cell repertoires in cytomegalovirus infection. Study at large: From public TCR beta signatures came an indication of both CMV infection and matching HLA type.

On this clonotype itself: The antigen is not known.

Points from the study as a whole: Cumulative public TCR beta family frequency identified carriers of CMV plus the relevant HLA. HLA-C-restricted CMV-specific TCR beta clonotypes prevailed in the ex vivo response.

TCRdb re-called the reads through MiXCR, storing one row per CDR3 protein. The sample contains 150,000 or so distinct CDR3 sequences, about a quarter of which appear only once. The sequenced sample consisted of PBMCs. The receptor was isolated from a human donor in good health (CMV status not recorded). Some clones in this sample may be carry-over from other donors' samples.

In DNA form, the CDR3 reads TGTGCCATCAGTGAGTCGATAGCGTACGAGCAGTACTTC. It is translated as CAISESIAYEQYF. The chain carries TRBV10-3 and TRBJ2-7; TRBD2 is a possible D gene (5 bases). The germline V and J ends were trimmed by 0 bases and 4 bases, with 7 bases remaining between them. Germline V gene sequence: CDR1 ENHRY, CDR2 SYGVKD. The CDR3 is 13 amino acids.